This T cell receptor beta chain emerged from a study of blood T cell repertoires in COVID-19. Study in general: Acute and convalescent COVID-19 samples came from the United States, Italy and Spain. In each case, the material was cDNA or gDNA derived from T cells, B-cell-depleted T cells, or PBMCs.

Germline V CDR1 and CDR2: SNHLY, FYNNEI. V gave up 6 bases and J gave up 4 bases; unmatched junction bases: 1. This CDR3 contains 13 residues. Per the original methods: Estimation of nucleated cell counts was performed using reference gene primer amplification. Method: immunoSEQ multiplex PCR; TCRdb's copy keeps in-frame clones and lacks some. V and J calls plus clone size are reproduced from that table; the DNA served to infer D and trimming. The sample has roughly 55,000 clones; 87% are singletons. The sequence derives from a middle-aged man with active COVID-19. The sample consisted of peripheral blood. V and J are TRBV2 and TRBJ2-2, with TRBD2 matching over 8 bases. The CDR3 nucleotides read TGTGCCAGCAGGGGGACTAGCACCGGGGAGCTGTTTTTT. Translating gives CASRGTSTGELFF.